The present TCR beta chain was sequenced within a study of CD8+CD57+ T cells in acquired aplastic anemia. Overall study: Sorted CD4+ and CD8+ cells yielded roughly 3.1 ug of DNA on average.

Patients picked for sequencing had shown CD8+CD57+ cell expansion detected by flow cytometry. The diagnosis in all patients was severe acquired aplastic anemia. By the time of blood sampling, patients had still received no therapy. The CDR3 loop spans 14 amino acids. Germline loops: CDR1 WNHNN, CDR2 SYGVQD (reference sequence). V was pared by 3 bases and J by 3 bases, with 3 bases of the junction left unmatched. Template material for TCR beta VDJ and CDR3 profiling consisted of genomic DNA. TCRdb analysed the reads with MiXCR anew, one entry per CDR3 protein. The sample carries 210,000 or so distinct CDR3 sequences, around 49% recorded once. Of note for this clonotype: Its specificity is unknown.

The study, taken as a whole, reports: Both patients and controls carried the same twenty-nine CD8+ CDR3 sequences.

Input material: sorted CD4+, CD8+, or CD8+CD57+ T cells (not recorded which) from PBMCs. The rearrangement uses TRBV10-1 and TRBJ2-5; TRBD2 agrees at 8 bases. The receptor's source is a human donor with aplastic anemia. In nucleotides, the CDR3 is TGCGCCAGCAGTGAACCAGCGGGGGAAGAGACCCAGTACTTC. Translation: CASSEPAGEETQYF.